This TCR beta chain appears in the sequencing data of a study of cytomegalovirus exposure and HLA in healthy donors. As for this clone: Its antigen remains unknown.

Whole-study findings and limits: It was 164 TCR beta chains that were listed as cytomegalovirus-associated.

Amplification used 60 Vbeta primers and 13 Jbeta primers. Assay used: immunoSEQ multiplex PCR; TCRdb lists only in-frame clones, some missing. The table records 85,000 to 100,000 clones, about nine tenths of them present only once. This TCR was sampled from a man aged 25-45 years in good health and CMV-seropositive. The specimen was PBMCs.

The CDR3 DNA reads as TGCAGCGTTGAACCGGGACTAGCGGAAAACACCGGGGAGCTGTTTTTT. Protein sequence: CSVEPGLAENTGELFF. The chain carries TRBV29-1 and TRBJ2-2; 11 nucleotides agree with TRBD2. The germline CDR1 and CDR2 sequences are SQVTM and ANQGSEA. V dropped 2 bases and J dropped 2; count of bases not matched to a gene: 4. This CDR3 contains 16 residues.